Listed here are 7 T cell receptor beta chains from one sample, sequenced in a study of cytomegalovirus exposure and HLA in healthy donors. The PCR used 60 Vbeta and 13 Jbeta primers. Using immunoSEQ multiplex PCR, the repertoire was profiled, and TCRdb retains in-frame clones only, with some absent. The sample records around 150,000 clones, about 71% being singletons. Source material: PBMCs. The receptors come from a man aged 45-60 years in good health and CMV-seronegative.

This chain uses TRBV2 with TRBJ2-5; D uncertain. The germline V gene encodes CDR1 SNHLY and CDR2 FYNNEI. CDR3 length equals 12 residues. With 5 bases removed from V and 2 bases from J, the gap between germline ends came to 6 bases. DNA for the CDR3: TGTGCCAGCAGTACACTACAAGAGACCCAGTACTTC. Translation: CASSTLQETQYF.

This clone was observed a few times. The CDR3 region is CASSLRQRGVTEAFF. CDR3 nucleotides: TGTGCCAGCAGCTTGCGGCAGAGAGGAGTCACTGAAGCTTTCTTT. The chain has TRBV5-6 and TRBJ1-1; D not certain. Germline V lookup: CDR1 SGHDT, CDR2 YYEEEE. The CDR3 extends over 15 amino acids. Trimming pared 1 base from V and 4 bases from J, leaving 14 bases between.

This chain's CDR3 is CASSLANYGYTF. CDR3 DNA sequence: TGTGCCAGCAGTTTGGCCAACTATGGCTACACCTTC. The rearrangement joins TRBV28 to TRBJ1-2; D is unclear. The CDR3 runs to 12 residues. Germline V gene data show CDR1 as MDHEN and CDR2 as SYDVKM. Trimming removed 3 bases from V and 2 bases from J, with 4 bases in between.

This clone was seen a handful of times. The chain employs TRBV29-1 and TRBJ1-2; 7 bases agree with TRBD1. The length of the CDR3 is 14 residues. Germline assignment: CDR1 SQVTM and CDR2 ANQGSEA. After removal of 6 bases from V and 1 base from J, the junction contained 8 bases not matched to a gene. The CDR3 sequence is CSVRQGKLNYGYTF. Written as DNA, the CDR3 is TGCAGCGTACGACAGGGAAAGCTTAACTATGGCTACACCTTC.

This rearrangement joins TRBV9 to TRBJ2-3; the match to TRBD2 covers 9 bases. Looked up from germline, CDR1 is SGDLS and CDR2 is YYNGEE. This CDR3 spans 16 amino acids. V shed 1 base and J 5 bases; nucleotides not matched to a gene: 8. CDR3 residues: CASSVLPAGGIDTQYF. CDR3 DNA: TGTGCCAGCAGCGTACTTCCAGCGGGGGGTATAGATACGCAGTATTTT.

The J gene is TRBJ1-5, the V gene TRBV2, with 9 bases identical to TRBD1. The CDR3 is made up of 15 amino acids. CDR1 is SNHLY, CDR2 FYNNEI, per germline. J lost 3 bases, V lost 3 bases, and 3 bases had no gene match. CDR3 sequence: CASSDTGGPNQPQHF. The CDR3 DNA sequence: TGTGCCAGCAGTGACACAGGGGGCCCCAATCAGCCCCAGCATTTT. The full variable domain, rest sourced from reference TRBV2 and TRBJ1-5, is EPEVTQTPSHQVTQMGQEVILRCVPISNHLYFYWYRQILGQKVEFLVSFYNNEISEKSEIFDDQFSVERPDGSNFTLKIRSTKLEDSAMYFCASSDTGGPNQPQHFGDGTRLSIL.

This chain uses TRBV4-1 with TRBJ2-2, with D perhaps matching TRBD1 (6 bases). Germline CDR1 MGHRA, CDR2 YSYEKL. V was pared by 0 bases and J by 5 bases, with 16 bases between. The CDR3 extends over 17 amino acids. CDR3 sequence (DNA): TGCGCCAGCAGCCAAGATCTTTTGGCAGGGGATACCGGGGAGCTGTTTTTT. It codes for CASSQDLLAGDTGELFF.